Presented here are 13 T cell receptor beta chains from one specimen sequenced in a study of T cells in Graves' hyperthyroidism and ophthalmopathy. The investigators amplified TCR beta CDR3 regions from RNA transcripts. Initially, a first-round RT-PCR of the TCR CDR3 employed the HTBI primer set. TCRdb passed the multiplex PCR reads through MiXCR, listing each CDR3 protein once. The sample lists about 480,000 distinct CDR3 sequences, around 22% occurring once. The sample comprised blood. These receptors were taken from a young woman with Graves' ophthalmopathy.

This clonotype was counted ten times or more. V gene TRBV7-8 combines with J gene TRBJ2-7, with D possibly being TRBD1 or TRBD2 (5 bases each). Germline values: CDR1 SGHVS, CDR2 FQNEAQ. Trimming shortened V by 1 base and J by 7 bases, and 11 bases separated the two germline ends. The CDR3 has 13 amino acids. This CDR3 reads CASSLEGSWEQYF. The CDR3 DNA reads as TGTGCCAGCAGCTTAGAGGGGAGCTGGGAGCAGTACTTC.

This chain links TRBV28 with TRBJ1-2, with TRBD1 identical over 7 bases. The V gene end was trimmed by 3 bases and the J gene end by 0 bases; junction bases not matched to a gene: 7. From germline, CDR1 is MDHEN and CDR2 SYDVKM. The CDR3 has 16 residues. CDR3 region: CASSFPTGLANYGYTF. For the CDR3, the DNA is TGTGCCAGCAGTTTCCCGACAGGGCTCGCTAACTATGGCTACACCTTC.

The chain's CDR3 is CASRSHEQYF. In DNA, the CDR3 is TGTGCCAGCAGGTCGCACGAGCAGTACTTC. The J gene is TRBJ2-7, the V gene TRBV28; no reliable D call. V lost 6 bases and J 5 bases, leaving 5 bases between the germline ends. Germline assignment: CDR1 MDHEN and CDR2 SYDVKM. This CDR3 has 10 amino acids.

This clonotype was found a few times. The rearrangement joins TRBV19 to TRBJ1-1, with no clear D. Germline CDR1 LNHDA, CDR2 SQIVND (reference sequence). The V and J ends lost 3 bases and 2 bases respectively, with 7 bases between them. This CDR3 is built from 13 residues. The CDR3 loop is CASSMAKNTEAFF. CDR3 DNA: TGTGCCAGTAGTATGGCAAAAAACACTGAAGCTTTCTTT.

This clonotype was detected ten times or more. This chain connects TRBV6-5 to TRBJ1-3, with D uncertain. In germline, CDR1 is MNHEY, CDR2 SVGAGI. Trimming shortened V by 0 bases and J by 0 bases, and 3 bases separated the two germline ends. CDR3 size: 14 residues. CDR3 protein: CASSYSGSGNTIYF. The CDR3 DNA is TGTGCCAGCAGTTACTCGGGCTCTGGAAACACCATATATTTT.

Only a few counts were recorded for this clonotype. The chain carries TRBV6-2 or TRBV6-3 and TRBJ1-5; possibly TRBD1 for D (5 bases). Germline-derived CDR1 and CDR2 are MNHEY and SVGEGT. Trimming pared 6 bases from V and 8 bases from J, leaving 14 bases between. The CDR3 sequence is 13 residues long. The CDR3 DNA reads TGTGCCAGCAGCCCGGGACCGAACAAGCCCCAGCATTTT. Its protein is CASSPGPNKPQHF.

The chain has TRBV20-1 and TRBJ2-7; D is unresolved. Germline V gives CDR1 DFQATT, CDR2 SNEGSKA (reference sequence). This CDR3 has 12 residues. This chain's CDR3 is CSTSWGTNEQYF. CDR3 DNA sequence: TGCAGCACGTCGTGGGGAACCAACGAGCAGTACTTC.

This clonotype was detected only a few times. The chain recombines TRBV7-8 with TRBJ2-5; 9 positions agree with TRBD2. V was pared by 5 bases and J by 5 bases, with 12 bases of the junction left unmatched. Germline CDR1 is SGHVS and CDR2 is FQNEAQ. The CDR3 consists of 16 residues. The CDR3 coding sequence is TGTGCCAGCAGCCGGATCGTAGCGGGAGCTCGGGAGACCCAGTACTTC. Translation gives CASSRIVAGARETQYF.

This clonotype was seen repeatedly, ten times or more. The V gene is TRBV18, the J gene TRBJ1-2; TRBD1 might be the D (5 bases). Trimming took off 3 bases at V and 3 bases at J, with 17 bases between the two ends. The CDR3 contains 16 residues. In germline, CDR1 is KGHSH, CDR2 LQKENI. CDR3 in amino acids: CASSPFTRQQDYGYTF. For the CDR3, the DNA is TGTGCCAGCTCACCCTTTACTAGACAGCAAGACTATGGCTACACCTTC.

The V call is TRBV6-5, the J call TRBJ1-2; D not certain. V was pared by 6 bases and J by 5 bases, with 7 bases between. This CDR3 has 11 residues. Germline V gives CDR1 MNHEY, CDR2 SVGAGI. The CDR3 nucleotides read TGTGCCAGCAGACTCGAGTATGGCTACACCTTC. This gives the protein CASRLEYGYTF.

The CDR3 DNA reads as TGTGCCAGCAGTCAAAACGCGGGACACGTCAACCAAGAGACCCAGTACTTC. Encoded protein: CASSQNAGHVNQETQYF. This chain joins TRBV12-3 or TRBV12-4 and TRBJ2-5; either TRBD1 or TRBD2 may fit D (6 bases each). V was trimmed by 5 bases and J by 0 bases, leaving 19 bases between them. The CDR3 is 17 residues long.

A few counts support this clonotype. The CDR3 is CASSLGPRVSGNTIYF. Written as DNA, the CDR3 is TGTGCCAGCAGCTTAGGACCCAGAGTTTCTGGAAACACCATATATTTT. The V call is TRBV13, the J call TRBJ1-3; D is uncertain. The V and J ends lost 0 bases and 1 base respectively, with 10 bases between them. There are 16 residues in the CDR3. Germline V lookup: CDR1 PRHDT, CDR2 FYEKMQ (reference sequence).

This clonotype was found many times. CDR3 DNA: TGTGCCAGCAGTGAACCTAGCGGGGGGGTTCGTAAGACCCAGTACTTC. It is translated as CASSEPSGGVRKTQYF. The genes are TRBV6-1 and TRBJ2-5; the match to TRBD2 covers 12 bases. Germline values: CDR1 MNHNS, CDR2 SASEGT. V was clipped by 2 bases and J by 6 bases; unmatched bases: 7. The CDR3 consists of 16 residues.